What follows are 29 T cell receptor beta chains derived from one specimen sequenced in a study of blood T cell repertoires in COVID-19. Data came from immunoSEQ multiplex PCR; TCRdb stores just in-frame clones and leaves some out. The sample contains about 250,000 clones, 70% to 90% of which appear only once. The source material was peripheral blood. The receptors derive from a woman in her twenties or thirties with acute or convalescent COVID-19.

This chain links TRBV2 with TRBJ2-2; D gene uncertain. The ends were cut back, 5 bases at V and 5 bases at J, with 15 bases in the middle. Germline V gene lookup returns CDR1 SNHLY and CDR2 FYNNEI. The CDR3 runs 15 residues. Here the CDR3 reads CASSRGGPATGELFF. As DNA, the CDR3 is TGTGCCAGCAGTCGTGGCGGCCCCGCTACCGGGGAGCTGTTTTTT.

The CDR3 region has the DNA TGTGCCAGTAGGGCTCCAGGGTCTCGGGAGCTGTTTTTT. Encoded protein: CASRAPGSRELFF. The chain has TRBV19 and TRBJ2-2, with D maybe TRBD1 (5 bases). The CDR3 covers 13 residues. Germline V gives CDR1 LNHDA, CDR2 SQIVND (reference sequence). Deletions cut 6 bases from V and 9 bases from J, with 14 bases between.

This clone has a single count. The chain combines TRBV7-2 with TRBJ1-6, with D possibly being TRBD1 (6 bases). This CDR3 comprises 15 residues. Per the germline V gene, CDR1 is SGHTA and CDR2 is FQGNSA. V shed 1 base and J shed 10 bases, with 14 bases lying between them. CDR3 protein: CASSLGGGGGSPLHF. The CDR3 bases are TGTGCCAGCAGCTTAGGAGGAGGGGGAGGGTCACCCCTCCACTTT. Variable domain in full (rest from reference TRBV7-2 and TRBJ1-6): GAGVSQSPSNKVTEKGKDVELRCDPISGHTALYWYRQSLGQGLEFLIYFQGNSAPDKSGLPSDRFSAERTGGSVSTLTIQRTQQEDSAVYLCASSLGGGGGSPLHFGNGTRLTVT.

The chain links TRBV5-1 to TRBJ2-1; 9 nucleotides agree with TRBD2. CDR3 size: 15 residues. CDR1 is SGHRS and CDR2 is YFSETQ in the germline V gene. The V gene end was trimmed by 4 bases and the J gene end by 4 bases; junction bases not matched to a gene: 6. CDR3 sequence (DNA): TGCGCCAGCAGCGATCAGCGGGGGGCTTACAATGAGCAGTTCTTC. It specifies CASSDQRGAYNEQFF.

The chain couples TRBV7-2 to TRBJ2-5; 7 bases line up with TRBD2. This CDR3 spans 16 amino acids. The germline gives CDR1 SGHTA, CDR2 FQGNSA. Trimming took 1 base from V and 5 from J; bases not matched to a gene: 10. The CDR3 DNA reads TGTGCCAGCAGCTTAGTGGGCGGGAGTTCGGGGGAGACCCAGTACTTC. Amino acid sequence: CASSLVGGSSGETQYF. Combining the CDR3 with reference TRBV7-2 and TRBJ2-5 gives the whole variable domain GAGVSQSPSNKVTEKGKDVELRCDPISGHTALYWYRQSLGQGLEFLIYFQGNSAPDKSGLPSDRFSAERTGGSVSTLTIQRTQQEDSAVYLCASSLVGGSSGETQYFGPGTRLLVL.

As concerns this clone: Other nucleotide sequences in the sample specify the same CDR3. Here the CDR3 reads CASSIRDTQYF. The DNA of the CDR3 is TGTGCCAGTAGTATCAGAGATACGCAGTATTTT. This chain uses TRBV19 with TRBJ2-3; D unclear. The germline CDR1 and CDR2 sequences are LNHDA and SQIVND (reference sequence). With 3 bases removed from V and 5 bases from J, the gap between germline ends came to 3 bases. The length of the CDR3 is 11 residues.

The chain links TRBV4-2 to TRBJ2-5, with TRBD2 identical over 12 bases. The ends lost 8 bases at V and 3 bases at J; junction bases unmatched: 1. The length of the CDR3 is 13 residues. CDR1 LGHNA and CDR2 YNFKEQ come from the germline V gene. CDR3 nucleotides: TGTGCCAGCTGGACTAGCGGGGAAGAGACCCAGTACTTC. Translation gives CASWTSGEETQYF.

The rearrangement links TRBV5-4 to TRBJ1-6, with D maybe TRBD1 (6 bases). Germline loops: CDR1 SGHNT, CDR2 YYREEE (reference sequence). Trimming took 4 bases from V and 6 from J, leaving 11 bases between them. CDR3 length: 14 amino acids. CDR3 amino acids: CASSRDKFNSPLHF. For the CDR3, the DNA is TGTGCCAGCAGCCGGGACAAATTTAATTCACCCCTCCACTTT.

The chain employs TRBV12-3 or TRBV12-4 and TRBJ2-7; D may be TRBD2 (5 bases). CDR3 length: 13 residues. V was cut by 5 bases and J by 0 bases, with 8 bases left in between. The CDR3 loop reads CASSTGNSYEQYF. Written as DNA, the CDR3 is TGTGCCAGCAGTACGGGAAACTCCTACGAGCAGTACTTC.

The V and J genes are TRBV30 and TRBJ2-3; D gene ambiguous. The CDR3 is 16 residues long. Trimming stripped 2 bases from V and 0 bases from J, with 15 bases between. Germline V CDR1 and CDR2: GTSNPN, SVGIG (reference sequence). CDR3 in amino acids: CAWSMAEIASTDTQYF. CDR3 nucleotides: TGTGCCTGGAGTATGGCGGAAATAGCTAGCACAGATACGCAGTATTTT. The complete variable domain, with remaining parts taken from reference TRBV30 and TRBJ2-3, reads SQTIHQWPATLVQPVGSPLSLECTVEGTSNPNLYWYRQAAGRGLQLLFYSVGIGQISSEVPQNLSASRPQDRQFILSSKKLLLSDSGFYLCAWSMAEIASTDTQYFGPGTRLTVL.

The chain is built from TRBV14 and TRBJ1-1; TRBD1 is a possible D gene (5 bases). The CDR3 totals 13 residues. V lost 8 bases and J lost 3, with 13 bases in between. Germline V gene sequence: CDR1 SGHDN, CDR2 FVKESK. The CDR3 nucleotides read TGTGCCAGCTCCCGGGGGGGATACACTGAAGCTTTCTTT. Amino acid sequence: CASSRGGYTEAFF.

The chain joins TRBV30 to TRBJ1-1; 7 nucleotides align to TRBD1. Germline V CDR1 and CDR2: GTSNPN, SVGIG (reference sequence). With 4 bases clipped from V and 3 bases from J, the junction kept 8 bases outside the gene matches. The CDR3 extends over 14 amino acids. The CDR3 loop is CAWTKTGWYTEAFF. Written as DNA, the CDR3 is TGTGCCTGGACTAAGACAGGGTGGTACACTGAAGCTTTCTTT.

This chain connects TRBV9 to TRBJ1-5; weak D call: TRBD1 (5 bases). Germline V gene data show CDR1 as SGDLS and CDR2 as YYNGEE. The CDR3 extends over 15 amino acids. V lost 4 bases and J 0 bases, leaving 11 bases between the germline ends. The CDR3, as DNA: TGTGCCAGCAGCCTGGAGGGGAGTAGCAATCAGCCCCAGCATTTT. Translation: CASSLEGSSNQPQHF.

This rearrangement joins TRBV5-4 to TRBJ2-7; D gene unclear. CDR1 and CDR2 from the germline V gene are SGHNT and YYREEE (reference sequence). V lost 0 bases and J 6 bases, leaving 10 bases between the germline ends. The CDR3 is 13 amino acids. The CDR3 sequence is CASSLVAGSEQYF. The CDR3 region has the DNA TGTGCCAGCAGCTTGGTAGCCGGCTCCGAGCAGTACTTC.

The V and J genes are TRBV4-1 and TRBJ2-3, with D perhaps matching TRBD2 (5 bases). The CDR3 spans 14 residues. Germline CDR1 and CDR2: MGHRA and YSYEKL. Trimming removed 4 bases from V and 2 bases from J, with 10 bases in between. The CDR3 sequence is CASSLRGDTDTQYF. CDR3 DNA: TGCGCCAGCAGCCTCCGGGGAGACACAGATACGCAGTATTTT.

This chain uses TRBV7-6 with TRBJ2-1, with 10 bases fitting TRBD1. Per the germline V gene, CDR1 is SGHVS and CDR2 is FNYEAQ. The CDR3 contains 15 residues. V lost 4 bases to trimming and J lost 3 bases; unmatched junction nucleotides: 3. The DNA of the CDR3 is TGTGCCAGCAGCTATGGACAGGGGGGCTACAATGAGCAGTTCTTC. Residues: CASSYGQGGYNEQFF.

This rearrangement joins TRBV5-1 to TRBJ2-7; 11 bases match TRBD2. Germline CDR1 SGHRS, CDR2 YFSETQ. The CDR3 runs to 15 residues. With 4 bases clipped from V and 7 bases from J, the junction kept 10 bases outside the gene matches. The CDR3 here is CASSPGTSGPEEQYF. The CDR3 DNA is TGCGCCAGCAGCCCCGGGACTAGCGGCCCGGAGGAGCAGTACTTC. The whole variable domain, remainder taken from reference TRBV5-1 and TRBJ2-7, is KAGVTQTPRYLIKTRGQQVTLSCSPISGHRSVSWYQQTPGQGLQFLFEYFSETQRNKGNFPGRFSGRQFSNSRSEMNVSTLELGDSALYLCASSPGTSGPEEQYFGPGTRLTVT.

The gene calls are TRBV19 and TRBJ2-7, with unresolved D. This CDR3 comprises 13 residues. Germline V CDR1 and CDR2: LNHDA, SQIVND (reference sequence). Trimming stripped 3 bases from V and 3 bases from J, with 9 bases between. Here the CDR3 reads CASSIAPGYEQYF. The CDR3 coding sequence is TGTGCCAGTAGTATCGCGCCGGGCTACGAGCAGTACTTC.

The V call is TRBV6-2 or TRBV6-3, the J call TRBJ1-5; TRBD1 is a possible D gene (5 bases). Germline V gene lookup returns CDR1 MNHEY and CDR2 SVGEGT. V was clipped by 2 bases and J by 3 bases, with 8 bases between them. The CDR3 sequence is 14 residues long. CDR3 sequence reads: CASSYVQDNQPQHF. In DNA form, the CDR3 reads TGTGCCAGCAGTTACGTACAGGACAATCAGCCCCAGCATTTT.

The chain recombines TRBV27 with TRBJ1-6; perhaps TRBD1 as D (6 bases). This CDR3 region has 13 residues. The germline V and J ends were trimmed by 0 bases and 15 bases, with 12 bases remaining between them. CDR1 MNHEY and CDR2 SMNVEV come from the germline V gene (reference sequence). In DNA, the CDR3 is TGTGCCAGCAGTTTATCTGACAGGCGAAGCCTCCACTTT. This sequence encodes CASSLSDRRSLHF.

This clone has just a few counts. The rearrangement links TRBV5-8 to TRBJ1-1, with unresolved D. The CDR3 loop spans 15 amino acids. Trimming removed 0 bases from V and 4 bases from J, with 13 bases in between. Per germline, CDR1 SGHTS and CDR2 YDEGEE. CDR3 loop: CASSLGFGRGTEAFF. Written as DNA, the CDR3 is TGTGCCAGCAGCTTGGGGTTCGGGCGGGGCACTGAAGCTTTCTTT.

This clone came up once. The chain employs TRBV12-5 and TRBJ2-7; D is possibly TRBD2 (6 bases). Germline-derived CDR1 and CDR2 are LGHNT and FRNRAP. V gave up 3 bases and J gave up 4 bases, with 10 bases separating them. The CDR3 is 13 amino acids. DNA for the CDR3: TGTGCTAGTGGTTTCCTAGCGAGTTACGAGCAGTACTTC. Translating gives CASGFLASYEQYF.

The chain combines TRBV6-1 with TRBJ1-6; D ambiguous. Trimming took 3 bases from V and 0 from J, leaving 12 bases between them. This CDR3 is 17 amino acids long. Germline V gene data show CDR1 as MNHNS and CDR2 as SASEGT. The CDR3 region is CASSDLPESSYNSPLHF. The CDR3 DNA follows: TGTGCCAGCAGTGACCTTCCCGAGAGCTCCTATAATTCACCCCTCCACTTT.

This chain uses TRBV6-2 or TRBV6-3 with TRBJ2-5, with no clear D. The germline CDR1 and CDR2 sequences are MNHEY and SVGEGT. The CDR3 loop spans 16 amino acids. V was cut by 0 bases and J by 0 bases, with 11 bases left in between. The CDR3 loop is CASSYSPVLYQETQYF. In DNA, the CDR3 is TGTGCCAGCAGTTACTCTCCGGTGCTGTACCAAGAGACCCAGTACTTC.

This chain uses TRBV27 with TRBJ1-1; 7 nucleotides agree with TRBD1. The J segment lost 1 base and the V segment lost 6 bases, leaving 8 bases of the junction unmatched. This CDR3 is built from 15 residues. Germline assignment: CDR1 MNHEY and CDR2 SMNVEV (reference sequence). CDR3 bases: TGTGCCAGCAGCCCCTTACAGGGGAAGAACACTGAAGCTTTCTTT. Residues: CASSPLQGKNTEAFF.

The V gene is TRBV6-2 or TRBV6-3, the J gene TRBJ2-3; D may be TRBD1 (6 bases). V lost 5 bases and J lost 2, with 11 bases in between. Germline loops: CDR1 MNHEY, CDR2 SVGEGT. The CDR3 extends over 14 amino acids. The CDR3 nucleotides are TGTGCCAGCAGTCCCGGACAGCACACAGATACGCAGTATTTT. This codes for CASSPGQHTDTQYF.

The chain combines TRBV28 with TRBJ2-7, with 7 bases that match TRBD2. Germline V gene lookup returns CDR1 MDHEN and CDR2 SYDVKM. Trimming cost V 6 bases and J 4 bases; bases outside gene matches: 6. The CDR3 has 13 amino acids. CDR3 in DNA: TGTGCCAGCAGCCCTGCTAGCGGTTACGAGCAGTACTTC. Residues: CASSPASGYEQYF.

In this sample, this clone turned up many times. The chain has TRBV12-3 or TRBV12-4 and TRBJ1-2; a weak D match, TRBD1 (5 bases). With 2 bases removed from V and 6 bases from J, the gap between germline ends came to 10 bases. The CDR3 is 13 residues long. The CDR3 sequence is CASSLRGSDGYTF. CDR3 bases: TGTGCCAGCAGTTTAAGGGGCAGCGATGGCTACACCTTC.

J is TRBJ2-5 and V is TRBV21-1; the D call TRBD2 from the table was never checked on the DNA. TRBV21-1 is marked as a pseudogene. The CDR3 runs 13 residues. DNA for the CDR3: TGTGCCAGCAGCCCGGGGGTAGGGGAGACCCAGTACTTC. It encodes CASSPGVGETQYF.